This section outlines one T cell receptor (beta chain) sequence together with its context. In this sample, this clonotype turned up many times. What antigen it recognizes has not been identified. No qualities accompany the bases; no much larger clone lies one base away. The data derive from a study of T cells in Graves' hyperthyroidism and ophthalmopathy (dated by TCRdb to 2018 to 2020). At the level of the whole study: Peripheral blood samples were taken at the time of initial diagnosis, prior to any treatment. A discovery cohort of around 98 patients, roughly 45 with Graves' ophthalmopathy and 55 to 65 with stable Graves' hyperthyroidism, was used to find distinguishing TCR V-J signatures. Whether ophthalmopathy could be predicted prospectively was tested in an independent validation cohort made up of roughly 19 hyperthyroidism patients plus 17 patients who later progressed to ophthalmopathy. The 90 to 100 discovery patients were randomly split 7:3 into training and test sets. The study also compared thyroid tissue and blood T-cell repertoires from about 6 Graves' hyperthyroidism patients. Once sampling was done, hyperthyroidism patients were given methimazole at a starting dose of 30 mg daily, whereas ophthalmopathy patients were given high-dose intravenous methylprednisolone. TCR Vbeta CDR3 sequencing of 120 to 150 peripheral blood samples (over 40 ophthalmopathy, approximately 80 hyperthyroidism and some 17 progressor patients) is reported in the paper. On the study overall, not on this receptor specifically: In validation, the model predicted progression to ophthalmopathy with approximately 70% sensitivity and less than 75% specificity, a median of around six months before onset. Most expanded thyroid clonotypes (frequency above 0.001) were also detected in blood, a finding suggesting that blood repertoires may reflect thyroid immune responses. Sample size was not statistically predetermined, and investigators were not blinded to group allocation. Ophthalmopathy was separated from stable hyperthyroidism by a 13 V-J signature model, with 85% to 90% sensitivity and around 81% specificity obtained in cross-validation and 80%/75% obtained in testing.

Compared with germline, V lacks 5 bases and J lacks 2 bases; bases without a gene match: 8. The CDR3 covers 17 residues, taking in both the cysteine and the phenylalanine. The only DNA kept is the CDR3, 51 bases in frame from the first base. CDR1 and CDR2, looked up from the germline V gene, are SGHAT and FQNNGV. Amplification of TCR beta CDR3 regions was carried out from RNA transcripts. For the first round of RT-PCR on the TCR CDR3, the HTBI primer set was used together with the Qiagen OneStep RT-PCR kit. Libraries were constructed in a second round of multiplex PCR, after which size selection and purification were carried out. Paired-end sequencing of the libraries was performed with 100 bp reads on an Illumina HiSeq2000. The source study handled its data this way. SOAPnuke was used to process the raw data, throwing out any read that contained adapters or uncalled bases, had a mean Phred below 15, or lacked an exact constant-primer or identifier match. High-quality paired reads were merged using COPE v1.2.5, and each unique nucleotide sequence was defined as a clonotype. MiTCR v1.1 was used to align the clonotypes against IMGT TRBV, TRBD and TRBJ reference segments. Only V-J combinations with frequency above 0.0001, covering about 99% of repertoires, were analysed. A TCS score was defined as the ratio between F50 (clonal expansion) and ExV (chaos), using BLOSUM62-based TCRdist between CDR3 peptides within each V-J. Welch's t-statistics and random forest reduced several hundred V-J features to roughly 13, which were used in a naive Bayes classifier (R e1071). TCRdb's own reprocessing of the public reads used fastp at Q25 and MiXCR and kept productive beta chains. Rows are unified per CDR3 protein, each entry keeping the most common DNA and genes. For this entry, the V and J calls and clone size follow TCRdb and not the study's own pipeline. A total of hundreds of thousands of distinct CDR3 sequences appear in this sample, less than 15% of them only once. In total, the top ten clones hold about 10% of the sample.

Stable Graves' hyperthyroidism was defined as the absence of progression to ophthalmopathy over 18 months of follow-up. The hyperthyroidism patients were between 18 and 65 years old and newly diagnosed, with a disease duration of less than 2 months. Exclusion was applied to patients with uncontrolled infections, other autoimmune diseases, pregnancy or lactation. Diagnoses were established on the basis of clinical symptoms, serum thyroxine and TRAb, thyroid ultrasound, and orbital computed tomography. PBMCs were separated from 8 to 10 ml of fresh peripheral blood using Ficoll-Paque density gradient centrifugation. Trizol reagent was used to extract total RNA, and RNA quality was then checked on an Agilent 2100 Bioanalyzer.

The sequenced sample was blood. The TCR sequence derives from a woman aged 18-30 years with Graves' hyperthyroidism. Here the chain combines TRBV11-2 and TRBJ2-7, and TRBD2 aligns with 14 junction nucleotides. Here the CDR3 is given as CASSPRRTSGRPYEQYF. In nucleotide form, the sequence is TGTGCCAGCAGCCCCCGGAGGACTAGCGGGAGGCCCTACGAGCAGTACTTC.